The sequence of this TCR beta chain was determined in a study of T cell changes during pregnancy in multiple sclerosis. J was trimmed by 4 bases and V by 1 base; bases with no gene match: 5. CDR3 length: 15 amino acids. The germline V gene has CDR1 SGHTA and CDR2 FQGNSA. TCRdb keeps only in-frame clones here, not all; method: immunoSEQ multiplex PCR. The table records roughly 40,000 clones, about nine tenths of them present only once. The V gene is TRBV7-2, the J gene TRBJ2-5; TRBD1 aligns across 8 bases. The sequences come from CD4+ T cells from peripheral blood mononuclear cells, collected before pregnancy. This clonotype was obtained from a female donor with multiple sclerosis, enrolled in a pregnancy study. This CDR3 reads CASSLGDRRGETQYF. DNA for the CDR3: TGTGCCAGCAGCTTAGGGGACAGGAGGGGAGAGACCCAGTACTTC.